The T cell receptor beta chain described here comes from a study of blood T cell repertoires in COVID-19. The wider study: COVID-19 samples from acute and convalescent phases originated in the United States, Italy and Spain. The cDNA or gDNA used as material had been derived from T cells, B-cell-depleted T cells, or PBMCs.

This clone is a singleton in its sample. In the study's own analysis: Estimation of nucleated cell counts was performed using reference gene primer amplification. Clones were sequenced by immunoSEQ multiplex PCR, and TCRdb holds only the in-frame ones, with some missing. V and J calls and clone size come straight from that table; D and trimming were deduced from the DNA. The table includes fewer than 350,000 clones, approximately 84% detected once. There are 17 residues in the CDR3. The V and J genes are TRBV21-1 and TRBJ2-7; the D call of TRBD2 is as the table states it, not checked on the DNA. TRBV21-1 has pseudogene status. The specimen sequenced was peripheral blood. The TCR originated in a woman in her thirties who had recovered from COVID-19. The CDR3 region is CASSKRGLADLSYEQYF. In nucleotides, the CDR3 is TGTGCCAGCAGCAAAAGGGGACTAGCGGACCTCTCCTACGAGCAGTACTTC.